What follows is one TCR beta chain and its context. Its antigen has not been determined. It has no much larger one-base neighbor in the sample; base qualities were not kept. The germline V gene yields SGHRS for CDR1 and YFSETQ for CDR2. Here V drops 6 bases and J drops 8 bases, and the junction holds 18 bases not matched to any gene. The CDR3 measures 17 amino acids from cysteine to phenylalanine. The CDR3 DNA has 51 bases and is translated from base 1. The data were obtained in a study of T-cell reconstitution after alpha-beta-depleted transplantation in children (dated by TCRdb to about 2016). Regarding the research as a whole: T-cell immune reconstitution after TCRalphabeta/CD19-depleted allogeneic hematopoietic cell transplantation in children was quantitatively tracked in the study by means of TCR repertoire profiling.

The library was prepared using PCR. The sequencing machine was an Illumina HiSeq 2500. To normalize quantification of the TCRbeta repertoire, the TCR libraries were built with molecular barcoding that relied on unique molecular identifiers. TCRdb redid the processing of the public reads, applying fastp at Q25 and MiXCR, and retained in-frame beta chains. Entries are consolidated by CDR3 protein sequence, retaining the most common genes and DNA. In all, the sample holds about 340,000 distinct CDR3 sequences, and under 13% of those were seen once. 2% to 3% of the sample goes to the ten largest clones. The chain is made from TRBV5-1 and TRBJ2-1, with 9 bases aligning to TRBD1. This TCR was sampled from a human donor who donated a stem cell graft to a child with acute lymphoblastic leukemia. The source was PBMCs from the stem cell graft donor, collected from the stem cell graft. The CDR3 sequence is CASTSLGQGLLGDEQFF. The nucleotide sequence is TGCGCCAGCACCTCACTCGGACAGGGGCTTTTGGGCGATGAGCAGTTCTTC.